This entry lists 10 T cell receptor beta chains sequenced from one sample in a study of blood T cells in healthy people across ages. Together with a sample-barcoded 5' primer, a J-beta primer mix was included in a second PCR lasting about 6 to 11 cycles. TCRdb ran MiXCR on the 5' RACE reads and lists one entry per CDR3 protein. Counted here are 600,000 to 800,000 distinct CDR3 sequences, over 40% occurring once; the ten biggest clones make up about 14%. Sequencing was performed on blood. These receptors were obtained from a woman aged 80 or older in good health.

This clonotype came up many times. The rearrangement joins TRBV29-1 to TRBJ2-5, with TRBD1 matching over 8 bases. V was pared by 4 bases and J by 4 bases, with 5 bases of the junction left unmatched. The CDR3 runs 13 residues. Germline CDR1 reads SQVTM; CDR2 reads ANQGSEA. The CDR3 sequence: CSVAQGGIETQYF. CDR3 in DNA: TGCAGCGTTGCACAGGGGGGTATAGAGACCCAGTACTTC.

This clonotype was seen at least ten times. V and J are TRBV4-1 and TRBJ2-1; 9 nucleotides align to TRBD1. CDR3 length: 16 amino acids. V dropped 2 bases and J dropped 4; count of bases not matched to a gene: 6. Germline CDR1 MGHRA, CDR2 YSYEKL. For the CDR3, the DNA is TGCGCCAGCAGCCAAACAGGGGGCTCCTCTTACAATGAGCAGTTCTTC. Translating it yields CASSQTGGSSYNEQFF.

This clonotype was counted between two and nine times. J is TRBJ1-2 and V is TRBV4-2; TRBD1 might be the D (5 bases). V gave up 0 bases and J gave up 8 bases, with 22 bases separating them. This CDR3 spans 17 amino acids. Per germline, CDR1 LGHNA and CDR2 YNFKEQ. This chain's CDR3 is CASSQDLYAPQGVGYTF. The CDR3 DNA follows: TGTGCCAGCAGCCAAGATCTCTATGCCCCTCAGGGTGTAGGCTACACCTTC.

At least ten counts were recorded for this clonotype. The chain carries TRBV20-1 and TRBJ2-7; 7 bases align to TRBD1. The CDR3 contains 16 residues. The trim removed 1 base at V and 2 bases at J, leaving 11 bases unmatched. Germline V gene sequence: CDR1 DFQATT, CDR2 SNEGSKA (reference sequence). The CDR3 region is CSARGQTGKKAYEQYF. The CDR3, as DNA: TGCAGTGCTAGAGGACAGACAGGGAAGAAGGCCTACGAGCAGTACTTC.

DNA of the CDR3: TGTGCCAGCAGCAAAGGGGCAGGGGCCTTAGACGAGCAGTACTTC. Protein product: CASSKGAGALDEQYF. The V call is TRBV21-1, the J call TRBJ2-7; TRBD1 reflects the table's D call only, with no check against the DNA. TRBV21-1 is shown as a pseudogene. The CDR3 is 15 amino acids.

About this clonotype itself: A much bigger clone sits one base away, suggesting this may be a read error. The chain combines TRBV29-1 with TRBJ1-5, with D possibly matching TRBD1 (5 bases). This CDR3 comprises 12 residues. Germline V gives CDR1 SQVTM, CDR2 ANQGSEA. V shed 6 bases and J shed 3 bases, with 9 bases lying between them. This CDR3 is CSVRDHNQPQHF. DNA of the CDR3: TGCAGCGTCCGGGACCACAATCAGCCCCAGCATTTT.

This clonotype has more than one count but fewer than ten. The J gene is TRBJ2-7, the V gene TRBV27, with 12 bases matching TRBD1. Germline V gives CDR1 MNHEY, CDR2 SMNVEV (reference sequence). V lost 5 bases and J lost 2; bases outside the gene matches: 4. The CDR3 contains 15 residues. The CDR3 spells CASSTGQGATYEQYF. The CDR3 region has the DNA TGTGCCAGCAGTACGGGACAGGGGGCCACCTACGAGCAGTACTTC.

The CDR3 DNA reads as TGTGCCAGCAGCCCCAGGGCCAGCCGCACCGATGGCTACACCTTC. Amino acids: CASSPRASRTDGYTF. The chain couples TRBV7-8 to TRBJ1-2, with D maybe TRBD1 (5 bases). This CDR3 region has 15 residues. Per the germline V gene, CDR1 is SGHVS and CDR2 is FQNEAQ. V lost 5 bases, J lost 6 bases, and 19 bases lay in between.

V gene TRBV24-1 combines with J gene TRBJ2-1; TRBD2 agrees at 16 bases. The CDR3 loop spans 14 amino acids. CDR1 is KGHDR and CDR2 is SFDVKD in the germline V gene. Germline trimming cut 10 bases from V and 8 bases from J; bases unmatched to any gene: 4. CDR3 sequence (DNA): TGTGCCACGGGACTAGCGGGAGGGTTGGATGAGCAGTTCTTC. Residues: CATGLAGGLDEQFF.

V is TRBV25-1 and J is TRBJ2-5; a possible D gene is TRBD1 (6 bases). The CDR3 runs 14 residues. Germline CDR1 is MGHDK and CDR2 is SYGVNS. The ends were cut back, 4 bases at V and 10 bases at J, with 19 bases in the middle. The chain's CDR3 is CASSAPGHLWGQYF. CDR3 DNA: TGTGCCAGCAGTGCCCCGGGACACCTGTGGGGCCAGTACTTC.